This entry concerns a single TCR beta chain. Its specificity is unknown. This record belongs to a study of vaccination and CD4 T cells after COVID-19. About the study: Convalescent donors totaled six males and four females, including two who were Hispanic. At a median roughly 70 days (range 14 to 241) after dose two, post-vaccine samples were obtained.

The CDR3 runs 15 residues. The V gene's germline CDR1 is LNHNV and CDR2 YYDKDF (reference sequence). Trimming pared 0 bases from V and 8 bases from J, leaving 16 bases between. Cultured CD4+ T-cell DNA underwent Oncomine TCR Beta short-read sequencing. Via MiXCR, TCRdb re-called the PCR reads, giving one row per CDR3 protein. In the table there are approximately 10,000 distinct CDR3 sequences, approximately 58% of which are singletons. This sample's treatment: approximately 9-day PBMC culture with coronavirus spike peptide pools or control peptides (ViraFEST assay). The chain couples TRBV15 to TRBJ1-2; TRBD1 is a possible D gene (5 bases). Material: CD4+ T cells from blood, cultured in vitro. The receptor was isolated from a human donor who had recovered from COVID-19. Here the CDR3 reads CATSRDYRPAGGYTF. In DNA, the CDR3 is TGTGCCACCAGCAGAGATTACAGGCCCGCGGGGGGCTACACCTTC. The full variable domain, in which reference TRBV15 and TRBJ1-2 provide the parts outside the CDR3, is DAMVIQNPRYQVTQFGKPVTLSCSQTLNHNVMYWYQQKSSQAPKLLFHYYDKDFNNEADTPDNFQSRRPNTSFCFLDIRSPGLGDTAMYLCATSRDYRPAGGYTFGSGTRLTVV.